This T cell receptor (beta chain) was retrieved from a study of shared clonotypes between healthy human individuals. General study results and limits: As a rule, naive subsets had a larger estimated richness than memory subsets.

CDR3 length: 15 amino acids. Per germline, CDR1 SGHNT and CDR2 YYREEE (reference sequence). Trimming at V came to 3 bases and at J to 0 bases, leaving 5 bases not matched to a gene. On this clone itself: Its antigen is not identified. This CDR3 is also generated by other DNA sequences in the sample.

Sequencing was performed with immunoSEQ multiplex PCR; in TCRdb, only in-frame clones are kept and a portion is missing. This repertoire shows 550,000 to 700,000 clones, about 80% found once; its top ten account for around 2%. The specimen sequenced was memory CD4+ T cells sorted from blood. Described subset: CD45RA-negative fraction. The sequence was collected from a woman under 40 in good health. This chain uses TRBV5-4 with TRBJ2-7, with TRBD1 matching 8 bases. The CDR3 sequence is CASSSGGQSSYEQYF. CDR3 coding DNA: TGTGCCAGCAGCTCAGGGGGCCAGAGCTCCTACGAGCAGTACTTC.